Listed below are T cell receptor beta chains from one sample, sequenced in a study of blood T cell repertoires in COVID-19. TCRdb's copy holds only in-frame clones and misses some; the assay was immunoSEQ multiplex PCR. The top ten hold over 2% of the sample, which has a few hundred thousand clones, around 87% seen once. Sequenced material: peripheral blood. These receptors were taken from a woman in her fifties or sixties with acute or convalescent COVID-19. The CDR3 runs from the conserved cysteine through the conserved F or W. The order of the fields is D gene, V gene, clone size, J gene, CDR3 protein, CDR3 DNA. The D gene is left open where the match is weak. Clone size is not always given. Where it is, it says once, few, many or a class for expanded clones.

TRBD2,TRBV9,.,TRBJ2-7,CASSVGRGGLAGGSYEQYF,TGTGCCAGCAGCGTAGGAAGGGGGGGACTAGCGGGAGGGTCCTACGAGCAGTACTTC
.,TRBV29-1,once,TRBJ2-1,CSARRENNEQFF,TGCAGCGCACGACGGGAAAACAATGAGCAGTTCTTC
TRBD2,TRBV6-5,.,TRBJ2-7,CASSKSGSYEQYF,TGTGCCAGCAGTAAGAGCGGGAGCTACGAGCAGTACTTC
TRBD2,TRBV9,.,TRBJ2-1,CASSVGAGTSGYNEQFF,TGTGCCAGCAGCGTAGGGGCCGGGACTAGCGGATACAATGAGCAGTTCTTC
.,TRBV7-9,.,TRBJ1-3,CASSQQYSGNTIYF,TGTGCCAGCAGTCAACAGTACTCTGGAAACACCATATATTTT
TRBD1,TRBV11-2,.,TRBJ2-5,CASSTRQGAGETQYF,TGTGCCAGCAGCACCCGACAGGGGGCGGGGGAGACCCAGTACTTC
.,TRBV9,.,TRBJ2-5,CASSVDQGTETQYF,TGTGCCAGCAGCGTAGACCAGGGGACAGAGACCCAGTACTTC
.,TRBV3-1/TRBV3-2,.,TRBJ2-5,CASSQDSGEWETQYF,TGTGCCAGCAGCCAAGATTCGGGGGAGTGGGAGACCCAGTACTTC
.,TRBV4-3,.,TRBJ1-4,CASSQDSGTTNEKLFF,TGCGCCAGCAGCCAAGATTCCGGGACAACTAATGAAAAACTGTTTTTT
TRBD2,TRBV11-3,.,TRBJ2-2,CASSFGLAGGTGELFF,TGTGCCAGCAGCTTTGGACTAGCGGGAGGCACCGGGGAGCTGTTTTTT
TRBD2,TRBV24-1,.,TRBJ2-3,CATSDSRLAGSTDTQYF,TGTGCCACCAGTGATTCCCGACTAGCGGGGAGCACAGATACGCAGTATTTT
TRBD1,TRBV25-1,.,TRBJ1-2,CASSEGGGGYTF,TGTGCCAGCAGTGAAGGAGGGGGCGGCTACACCTTC
.,TRBV20-1,.,TRBJ1-6,CSASLGSSYNSPLHF,TGCAGTGCTAGTCTGGGGAGCTCCTATAATTCACCCCTCCACTTT
TRBD2,TRBV30,.,TRBJ2-3,CAWSTLAGRGTDTQYF,TGTGCCTGGAGCACGCTAGCGGGACGGGGTACAGATACGCAGTATTTT
.,TRBV12-3/TRBV12-4,.,TRBJ1-5,CASSPGGASRHF,TGTGCCAGCAGTCCGGGGGGGGCGAGTCGGCATTTT
TRBD1,TRBV5-1,few,TRBJ2-7,CASSRTGAYEQYF,TGCGCCAGCAGCCGGACAGGGGCCTACGAGCAGTACTTC
.,TRBV12-3/TRBV12-4,.,TRBJ1-1,CASSLDMNTEAFF,TGTGCCAGCAGTTTAGACATGAACACTGAAGCTTTCTTT
TRBD2,TRBV29-1,.,TRBJ2-7,CSVTLEGTSHYEQYF,TGCAGCGTTACGTTAGAAGGGACTAGCCACTACGAGCAGTACTTC
TRBD1,TRBV5-1,.,TRBJ2-3,CASSFMGTGSDTQYF,TGCGCCAGCAGCTTTATGGGGACAGGGTCAGATACGCAGTATTTT
.,TRBV9,.,TRBJ1-1,CASSVGRGGAENTEAFF,TGTGCCAGCAGCGTAGGGCGTGGGGGCGCGGAGAACACTGAAGCTTTCTTT
.,TRBV28,.,TRBJ2-1,CASSNSIGSNEQFF,TGTGCCAGCTCAAACTCGATCGGTTCCAATGAGCAGTTCTTC
TRBD1,TRBV7-8,.,TRBJ1-2,CASSLQGATGYTF,TGTGCCAGCAGCTTACAGGGGGCGACCGGCTACACCTTC
.,TRBV19,once,TRBJ2-1,CATADLYNEQFF,TGTGCCACCGCGGACTTGTACAATGAGCAGTTCTTC
.,TRBV5-1,.,TRBJ1-1,CASSWAGATEAFF,TGCGCCAGCAGCTGGGCAGGGGCCACTGAAGCTTTCTTT
.,TRBV6-2/TRBV6-3,.,TRBJ1-3,CASSYFGIYSGNTIYF,TGTGCCAGCAGTTACTTCGGGATTTACTCTGGAAACACCATATATTTT
.,TRBV14,once,TRBJ1-2,CASSPSVDRINYGYTF,TGTGCCAGCAGCCCGTCGGTCGACAGGATTAACTATGGCTACACCTTC
TRBD1,TRBV12-3/TRBV12-4,.,TRBJ1-6,CASSSDRAKPLHF,TGTGCCAGCAGTTCGGACAGGGCGAAACCCCTCCACTTT
.,TRBV7-8,.,TRBJ2-3,CASSLDRASGGPTDTQYF,TGTGCCAGCAGCTTAGACCGCGCTAGTGGAGGGCCCACAGATACGCAGTATTTT
TRBD1,TRBV9,.,TRBJ1-3,CASSVQGAFGNTIYF,TGTGCCAGCAGCGTACAGGGGGCGTTTGGAAACACCATATATTTT
.,TRBV9,.,TRBJ2-7,CASSPRLVPYEQYF,TGTGCCAGCAGCCCAAGACTAGTCCCCTACGAGCAGTACTTC
.,TRBV5-1,few,TRBJ2-2,CASSLWRPNTGELFF,TGCGCCAGCAGCTTGTGGAGGCCGAACACCGGGGAGCTGTTTTTT
TRBD1,TRBV7-9,once,TRBJ1-5,CASSFLGFGQGDQPQHF,TGTGCCAGCAGCTTTTTGGGGTTTGGACAGGGAGATCAGCCCCAGCATTTT
TRBD2,TRBV6-4,.,TRBJ2-1,CASSWTSGPLGSYNEQFF,TGTGCCAGCAGTTGGACTAGCGGGCCCCTGGGGTCCTACAATGAGCAGTTCTTC
.,TRBV6-6,.,TRBJ1-1,CASSHNRRSNTEAFF,TGTGCCAGCAGTCACAACAGGAGATCGAACACTGAAGCTTTCTTT
.,TRBV28,.,TRBJ1-2,CASSSGGSNYGYTF,TGTGCCAGCAGTTCCGGAGGGTCTAACTATGGCTACACCTTC
TRBD1,TRBV18,.,TRBJ2-3,CASSEQGDTGTDTQYF,TGTGCCAGCTCAGAGCAGGGGGATACTGGCACAGATACGCAGTATTTT
.,TRBV5-4,.,TRBJ1-4,CASSLAGNGNEKLFF,TGTGCCAGCAGCTTGGCGGGAAATGGTAATGAAAAACTGTTTTTT
TRBD1,TRBV2,.,TRBJ1-2,CASSEDRRDSRHGYTF,TGTGCCAGCAGTGAAGATCGGAGGGACAGCAGGCATGGCTACACCTTC
TRBD2,TRBV12-5,.,TRBJ2-1,CASGSSGNEQFF,TGTGCTAGTGGCTCTAGCGGCAATGAGCAGTTCTTC
TRBD1,TRBV27,.,TRBJ1-1,CASRLYSGGRAFF,TGTGCCAGCAGATTATACTCAGGGGGCCGAGCTTTCTTT
.,TRBV19,.,TRBJ1-5,CASSTDRLWGAYSNQPQHF,TGTGCCAGTAGTACCGACCGTTTGTGGGGAGCTTATAGCAATCAGCCCCAGCATTTT
.,TRBV5-1,.,TRBJ1-2,CASSFPGDGYTF,TGCGCCAGCAGCTTCCCAGGGGATGGCTACACCTTC
.,TRBV24-1,.,TRBJ2-1,CATSTSSETYNEQFF,TGTGCCACCAGTACCTCTAGCGAAACCTACAATGAGCAGTTCTTC
TRBD2,TRBV7-8,.,TRBJ2-1,CASSSLAGGAQGEQFF,TGTGCCAGCAGTTCCCTAGCGGGAGGGGCTCAAGGGGAGCAGTTCTTC
.,TRBV30,.,TRBJ2-2,CAWSVEGGELFF,TGTGCCTGGAGTGTAGAGGGCGGGGAGCTGTTTTTT
.,TRBV6-6,.,TRBJ2-5,CASTPPGARAETQYF,TGTGCCAGCACCCCTCCGGGAGCCCGTGCGGAGACCCAGTACTTC
TRBD2,TRBV27,.,TRBJ2-3,CASSFSSGTSTDTQYF,TGTGCCAGCAGTTTCTCTAGCGGGACTAGCACAGATACGCAGTATTTT